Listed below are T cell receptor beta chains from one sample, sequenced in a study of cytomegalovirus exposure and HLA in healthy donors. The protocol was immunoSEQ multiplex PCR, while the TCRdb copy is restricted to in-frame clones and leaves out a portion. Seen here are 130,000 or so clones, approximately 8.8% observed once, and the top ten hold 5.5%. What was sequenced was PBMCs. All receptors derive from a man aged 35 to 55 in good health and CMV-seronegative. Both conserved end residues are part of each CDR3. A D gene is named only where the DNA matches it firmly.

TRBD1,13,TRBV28,CASRDRAKNIQYF
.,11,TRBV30,CAWYERGGYTF
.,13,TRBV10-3,CAIRPTKDNEQFF
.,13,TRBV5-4,CASSLGSPDTQYF
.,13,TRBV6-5,CASRRQANYGYTF
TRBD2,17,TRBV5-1,CASSRGLAGGRADTQYF
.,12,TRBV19,CASNVGLLGAFF
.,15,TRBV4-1,CASSQEGGPSTEAFF
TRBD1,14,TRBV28,CASWDRLSNQPQHF
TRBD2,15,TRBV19,CASSSLAGGPETQYF
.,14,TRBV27,CASSLGVAYNEQFF
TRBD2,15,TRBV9,CASSVGGLPNNEQFF
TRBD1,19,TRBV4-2,CASSHSFDRGPTMNTEAFF
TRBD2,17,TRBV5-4,CASSPYPGGGTQETQYF
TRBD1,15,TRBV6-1,CASSTRQGSDNGYTF
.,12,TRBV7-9,CASSQAGDTQYF
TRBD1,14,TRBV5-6,CASSLDSGGFGYPF
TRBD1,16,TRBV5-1,CASSLEGQGGGYGYTF
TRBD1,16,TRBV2,CASRITEGQGDQPQHF
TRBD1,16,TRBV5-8,CASSPTGQGVFTEAFF
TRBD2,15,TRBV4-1,CASSQLRGGQETQYF
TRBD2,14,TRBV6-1,CASRAAGGPGELFF
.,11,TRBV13,CASSPRDTQYF
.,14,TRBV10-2,CASSRYSPTDTQYF
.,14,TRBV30,CAWTSGGAYNEQFF
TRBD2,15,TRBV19,CASRAGTSSQETQYF
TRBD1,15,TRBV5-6,CASSLVPGGRYAQYF